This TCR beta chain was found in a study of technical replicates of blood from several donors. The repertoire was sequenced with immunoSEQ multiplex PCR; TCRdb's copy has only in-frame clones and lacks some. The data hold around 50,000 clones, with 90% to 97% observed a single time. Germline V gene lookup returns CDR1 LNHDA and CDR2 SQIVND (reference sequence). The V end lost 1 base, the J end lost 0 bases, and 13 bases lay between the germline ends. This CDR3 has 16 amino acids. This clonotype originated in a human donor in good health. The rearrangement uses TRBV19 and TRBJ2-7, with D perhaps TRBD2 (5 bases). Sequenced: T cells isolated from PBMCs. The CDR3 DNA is TGTGCCAGTAGTATAGGAGGGCTGTTAAGCTCCTACGAGCAGTACTTC. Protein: CASSIGGLLSSYEQYF.